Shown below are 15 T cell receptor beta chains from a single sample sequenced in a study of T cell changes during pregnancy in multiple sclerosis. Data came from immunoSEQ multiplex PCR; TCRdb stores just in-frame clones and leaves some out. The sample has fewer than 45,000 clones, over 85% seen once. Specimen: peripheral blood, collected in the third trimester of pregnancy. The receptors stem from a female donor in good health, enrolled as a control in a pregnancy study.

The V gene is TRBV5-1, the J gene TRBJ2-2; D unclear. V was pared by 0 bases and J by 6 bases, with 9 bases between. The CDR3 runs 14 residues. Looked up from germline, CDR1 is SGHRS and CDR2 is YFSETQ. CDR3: CASSLDAVSGELFF. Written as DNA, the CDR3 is TGCGCCAGCAGCTTGGACGCGGTTTCCGGGGAGCTGTTTTTT.

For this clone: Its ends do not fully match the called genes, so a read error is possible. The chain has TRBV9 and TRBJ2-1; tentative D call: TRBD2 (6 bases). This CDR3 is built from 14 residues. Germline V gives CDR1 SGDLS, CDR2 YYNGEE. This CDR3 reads CASSVGGGDPPVLF. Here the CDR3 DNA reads TGTGCCAGCAGCGTCGGGGGTGGGGACCCCCCGGTACTCTTC.

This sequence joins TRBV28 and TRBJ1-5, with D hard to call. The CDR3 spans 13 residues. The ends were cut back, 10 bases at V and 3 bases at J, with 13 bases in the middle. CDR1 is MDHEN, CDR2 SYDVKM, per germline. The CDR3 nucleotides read TGTGCCATCTGCGGGCGGCTCAATCAGCCCCAGCATTTT. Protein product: CAICGRLNQPQHF. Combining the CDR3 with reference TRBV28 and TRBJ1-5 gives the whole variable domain DVKVTQSSRYLVKRTGEKVFLECVQDMDHENMFWYRQDPGLGLRLIYFSYDVKMKEKGDIPEGYSVSREKKERFSLILESASTNQTSMYLCAICGRLNQPQHFGDGTRLSIL.

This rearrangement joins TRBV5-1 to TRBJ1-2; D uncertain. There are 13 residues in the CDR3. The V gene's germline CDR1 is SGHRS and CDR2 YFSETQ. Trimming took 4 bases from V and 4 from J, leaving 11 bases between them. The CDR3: CASSPEGRYGYTF. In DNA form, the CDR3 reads TGCGCCAGCAGCCCCGAGGGCCGCTATGGCTACACCTTC. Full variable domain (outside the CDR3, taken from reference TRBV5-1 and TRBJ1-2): KAGVTQTPRYLIKTRGQQVTLSCSPISGHRSVSWYQQTPGQGLQFLFEYFSETQRNKGNFPGRFSGRQFSNSRSEMNVSTLELGDSALYLCASSPEGRYGYTFGSGTRLTVV.

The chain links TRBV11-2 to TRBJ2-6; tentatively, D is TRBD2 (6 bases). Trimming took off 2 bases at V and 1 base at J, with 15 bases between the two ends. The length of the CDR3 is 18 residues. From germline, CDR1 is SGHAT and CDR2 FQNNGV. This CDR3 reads CASSLIPGGGSGANVLTF. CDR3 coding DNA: TGTGCCAGCAGCTTAATTCCCGGGGGAGGATCTGGGGCCAACGTCCTGACTTTC.

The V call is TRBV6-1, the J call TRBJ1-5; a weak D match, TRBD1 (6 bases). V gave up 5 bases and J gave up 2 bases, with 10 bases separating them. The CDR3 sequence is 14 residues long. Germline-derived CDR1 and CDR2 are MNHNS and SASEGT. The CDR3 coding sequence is TGTGCCAGCAGTCTAGGGGGGGGCAATCAGCCCCAGCATTTT. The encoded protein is CASSLGGGNQPQHF.

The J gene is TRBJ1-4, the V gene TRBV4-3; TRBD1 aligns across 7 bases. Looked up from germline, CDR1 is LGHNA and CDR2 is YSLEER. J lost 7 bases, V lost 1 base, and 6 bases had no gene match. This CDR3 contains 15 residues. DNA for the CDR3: TGCGCCAGCAGCCAAGGACCGACAGGGTTTGAAAAACTGTTTTTT. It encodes CASSQGPTGFEKLFF.

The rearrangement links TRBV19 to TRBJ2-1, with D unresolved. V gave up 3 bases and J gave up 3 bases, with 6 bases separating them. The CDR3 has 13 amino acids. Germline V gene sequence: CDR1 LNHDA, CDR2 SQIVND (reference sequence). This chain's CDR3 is CASSMGIYNEQFF. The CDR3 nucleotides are TGTGCCAGTAGTATGGGCATCTACAATGAGCAGTTCTTC.

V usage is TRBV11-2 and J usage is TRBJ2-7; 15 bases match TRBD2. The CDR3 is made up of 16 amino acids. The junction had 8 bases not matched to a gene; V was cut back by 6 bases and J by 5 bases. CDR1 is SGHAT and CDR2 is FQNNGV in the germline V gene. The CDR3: CASRGLAGGARDEQYF. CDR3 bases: TGTGCCAGCAGGGGACTAGCGGGGGGCGCGAGAGACGAGCAGTACTTC.

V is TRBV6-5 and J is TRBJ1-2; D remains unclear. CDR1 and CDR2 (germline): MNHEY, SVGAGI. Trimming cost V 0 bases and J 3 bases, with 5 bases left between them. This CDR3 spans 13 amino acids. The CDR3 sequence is CASSYSSYYGYTF. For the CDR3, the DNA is TGTGCCAGCAGTTACTCGTCTTACTATGGCTACACCTTC.

The CDR3 DNA reads as TGTGCCAGCAGTGAAGTGGACAGGCGTCAGCCCCAGCATTTT. It codes for CASSEVDRRQPQHF. The chain combines TRBV2 with TRBJ1-5; TRBD1 agrees at 7 bases. The CDR3 consists of 14 residues. The V and J ends lost 1 base and 6 bases, in that order; junction bases with no gene match: 3. Germline values: CDR1 SNHLY, CDR2 FYNNEI.

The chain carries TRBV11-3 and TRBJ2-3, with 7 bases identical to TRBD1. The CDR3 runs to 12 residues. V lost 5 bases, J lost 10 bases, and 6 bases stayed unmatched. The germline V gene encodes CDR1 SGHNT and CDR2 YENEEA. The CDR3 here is CASSPYRGAQYF. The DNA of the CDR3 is TGTGCCAGCAGCCCTTACAGGGGTGCGCAGTATTTT.

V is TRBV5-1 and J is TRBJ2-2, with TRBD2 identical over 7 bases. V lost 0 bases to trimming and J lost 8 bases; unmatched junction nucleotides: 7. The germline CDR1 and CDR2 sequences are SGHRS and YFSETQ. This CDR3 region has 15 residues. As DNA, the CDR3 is TGCGCCAGCAGCTTGGGACTAGCCCTCTTGGGGGAGCTGTTTTTT. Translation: CASSLGLALLGELFF.

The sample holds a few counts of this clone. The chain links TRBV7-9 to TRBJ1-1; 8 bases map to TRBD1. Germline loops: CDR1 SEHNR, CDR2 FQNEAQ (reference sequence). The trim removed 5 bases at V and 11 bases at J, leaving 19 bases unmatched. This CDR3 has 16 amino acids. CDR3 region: CASSPPGQGGVGGAFF. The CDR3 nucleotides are TGTGCCAGCAGCCCTCCCGGACAGGGCGGTGTGGGGGGGGCTTTCTTT.

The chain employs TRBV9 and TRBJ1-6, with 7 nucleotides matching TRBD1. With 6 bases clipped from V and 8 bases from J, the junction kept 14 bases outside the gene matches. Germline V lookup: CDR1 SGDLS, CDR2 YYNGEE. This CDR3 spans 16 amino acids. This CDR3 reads CASTPGGRAGDSPLHF. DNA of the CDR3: TGTGCCAGCACCCCAGGGGGAAGGGCTGGTGATTCACCCCTCCACTTT.